Shown below are 24 T cell receptor beta chains from a single sample sequenced in a study of T cell repertoires in cytomegalovirus infection. Via MiXCR, TCRdb re-called the reads, giving one row per CDR3 protein. The sample lists around 530,000 distinct CDR3 sequences, roughly 29% occurring once. The specimen sequenced was PBMCs. The receptors here all came from a human donor in good health (CMV status not recorded). Some clones in this sample may be carry-over from other donors' samples.

The chain combines TRBV5-1 with TRBJ2-5; 8 bases are shared with TRBD2. The length of the CDR3 is 14 residues. The V gene's germline CDR1 is SGHRS and CDR2 YFSETQ. The ends lost 4 bases at V and 2 bases at J; junction bases unmatched: 4. The CDR3 nucleotides read TGCGCCAGCAGCAGAATAGCGGGACAAGAGACCCAGTACTTC. This sequence encodes CASSRIAGQETQYF.

The V call is TRBV20-1, the J call TRBJ1-3; D gene uncertain. Germline values: CDR1 DFQATT, CDR2 SNEGSKA (reference sequence). The V end was cut by 0 bases, the J end by 2 bases, with 8 bases between. The length of the CDR3 is 14 residues. In nucleotides, the CDR3 is TGCAGTGCTAGAGATTGGGCAGCTGGAAACACCATATATTTT. Translation: CSARDWAAGNTIYF.

This clonotype was seen a few times. The chain couples TRBV12-3 or TRBV12-4 to TRBJ2-7; D tentatively reads TRBD1 or TRBD2 (6 bases each). CDR3 length equals 13 residues. The V end was cut by 1 base, the J end by 6 bases, with 10 bases between. The CDR3 DNA reads TGTGCCAGCAGTTTAGGGGGGGCCTCCGAGCAGTACTTC. It is translated as CASSLGGASEQYF.

CDR3 in DNA: TGTGCCACCTATGGGACAGGGATCAACAATGAGCAGTTCTTC. Amino acid sequence: CATYGTGINNEQFF. This chain connects TRBV6-5 to TRBJ2-1; 9 bases fit TRBD1. J gave up 5 bases and V 10 bases, and 9 bases lay outside the gene matches. Germline CDR1 reads MNHEY; CDR2 reads SVGAGI. The CDR3 sequence is 14 residues long.

This clonotype was observed many times. This chain joins TRBV6-5 and TRBJ1-6, with a weak D call TRBD1 (5 bases). The V gene lost 0 bases and the J gene lost 4 bases, with 10 bases spanning the gap. The CDR3 length is 16 residues. Germline values: CDR1 MNHEY, CDR2 SVGAGI. In DNA form, the CDR3 reads TGTGCCAGCAGTTACTCGGGACCGATGTATAATTCACCCCTCCACTTT. Residues: CASSYSGPMYNSPLHF.

The sample holds many counts of this clonotype. This chain joins TRBV7-2 and TRBJ2-7; D could derive from TRBD1 or TRBD2 (5 bases each). Trimming cost V 3 bases and J 1 base, with 10 bases left between them. The CDR3 is 14 residues long. The germline V gene has CDR1 SGHTA and CDR2 FQGNSA. The CDR3: CASSFWGISYEQYF. The CDR3 DNA follows: TGTGCCAGCAGCTTTTGGGGGATATCCTACGAGCAGTACTTC.

This chain joins TRBV19 and TRBJ2-1; 9 bases map to TRBD2. This CDR3 comprises 16 residues. Germline-derived CDR1 and CDR2 are LNHDA and SQIVND (reference sequence). The junction had 14 bases not matched to a gene; V was cut back by 6 bases and J by 8 bases. The CDR3 DNA reads as TGTGCCAGTAGCCACCCGGGACTAGCTTCATTCCATGAGCAGTTCTTC. This encodes CASSHPGLASFHEQFF.

The CDR3 DNA is TGTGCCAGCAGCCCTACCCCGGGACTCACCGGGGAGCTGTTTTTT. This gives the protein CASSPTPGLTGELFF. This chain joins TRBV6-5 and TRBJ2-2, with TRBD2 as a possible D gene (6 bases). Germline lookup yields CDR1 MNHEY and CDR2 SVGAGI. V lost 6 bases and J lost 4, with 15 bases in between. The CDR3 loop spans 15 amino acids.

The sample holds a few counts of this clonotype. The rearrangement uses TRBV7-9 and TRBJ1-2; D uncertain. The germline CDR1 and CDR2 sequences are SEHNR and FQNEAQ (reference sequence). The V end was cut by 10 bases, the J end by 4 bases, with 19 bases between. The CDR3 is made up of 14 amino acids. CDR3 amino acids: CATQPSTALYGYTF. For the CDR3, the DNA is TGTGCCACCCAACCCTCTACAGCTCTCTATGGCTACACCTTC. The entire variable domain, with the rest obtained from reference TRBV7-9 and TRBJ1-2, is as follows: DTGVSQNPRHKITKRGQNVTFRCDPISEHNRLYWYRQTLGQGPEFLTYFQNEAQLEKSRLLSDRFSAERPKGSFSTLEIQRTEQGDSAMYLCATQPSTALYGYTFGSGTRLTVV.

The V and J genes are TRBV20-1 and TRBJ2-3; 7 nucleotides align to TRBD2. Germline V gene lookup returns CDR1 DFQATT and CDR2 SNEGSKA (reference sequence). The CDR3 totals 15 residues. V lost 3 bases, J lost 2 bases, and 8 bases stayed unmatched. The CDR3 region is CSASPSGLYTDTQYF. For the CDR3, the DNA is TGCAGTGCTAGCCCTAGCGGTCTTTACACAGATACGCAGTATTTT.

V and J are TRBV4-3 and TRBJ2-1; 7 bases map to TRBD2. This CDR3 has 14 amino acids. Germline V gene sequence: CDR1 LGHNA, CDR2 YSLEER. The V gene end was trimmed by 1 base and the J gene end by 6 bases; junction bases not matched to a gene: 3. The CDR3 here is CASSQGPSGNEQFF. CDR3 coding DNA: TGCGCCAGCAGCCAAGGGCCTAGCGGCAATGAGCAGTTCTTC.

This clonotype was observed a handful of times. The chain joins TRBV5-8 to TRBJ1-2; D is perhaps TRBD1 (5 bases). Deletions cut 1 base from V and 4 bases from J, with 8 bases between. The CDR3 sequence is 13 residues long. The V gene's germline CDR1 is SGHTS and CDR2 YDEGEE. In nucleotides, the CDR3 is TGTGCCAGCAGCTTGTCGACAGTCTATGGCTACACCTTC. As protein: CASSLSTVYGYTF.

The chain combines TRBV6-1 with TRBJ1-2; 7 bases agree with TRBD1. The CDR3 spans 15 residues. The germline V gene encodes CDR1 MNHNS and CDR2 SASEGT. V lost 5 bases and J lost 4; bases outside the gene matches: 10. The DNA for the CDR3 is TGTGCCAGCAGTAGAACCGGGACAGTCGTCTATGGCTACACCTTC. This codes for CASSRTGTVVYGYTF.

This sequence joins TRBV4-3 and TRBJ2-2; 8 nucleotides line up with TRBD2. V shed 0 bases and J 8 bases; nucleotides not matched to a gene: 8. CDR1 and CDR2 from the germline V gene are LGHNA and YSLEER. CDR3 size: 16 residues. The CDR3 sequence is CASSQEGTRGVGELFF. CDR3 nucleotide sequence: TGCGCCAGCAGCCAAGAGGGGACTAGGGGAGTAGGGGAGCTGTTTTTT.

This clonotype has a handful of counts. V usage is TRBV6-1 and J usage is TRBJ1-2, with D hard to call. The length of the CDR3 is 11 residues. Between the trimmed V and J ends, which lost 3 bases and 5 bases, there was a span of 4 bases. Germline values: CDR1 MNHNS, CDR2 SASEGT. CDR3 residues: CASSEMYGYTF. CDR3 coding DNA: TGTGCCAGCAGTGAGATGTATGGCTACACCTTC.

This clonotype was picked up a small number of times. The chain joins TRBV7-9 to TRBJ2-1; D uncertain. Trimming removed 1 base at V and 9 bases at J, with 13 bases between. Germline CDR1 SEHNR, CDR2 FQNEAQ (reference sequence). The CDR3 spans 14 residues. In DNA, the CDR3 is TGTGCCAGCAGCTTAGGTTACTCACAAATTGAGCAGTTCTTC. This gives the protein CASSLGYSQIEQFF.

In its sample, this clonotype was seen a few times. The DNA is left out, because the CDR3 cannot be placed on it with certainty; the CDR3 is given as TCRdb lists it. V and J are TRBV7-5 and TRBJ2-1; the table calls TRBD2, which could not be checked here. TRBV7-5 has pseudogene status. The CDR3 spans 17 residues, counting both ends. The CDR3: CISVPEASTSPPNEQFF.

The chain joins TRBV20-1 to TRBJ1-5; the match to TRBD1 covers 8 bases. After removal of 0 bases from V and 7 bases from J, the junction contained 11 bases not matched to a gene. CDR3 length equals 16 residues. Germline V gives CDR1 DFQATT, CDR2 SNEGSKA (reference sequence). The CDR3 nucleotides read TGCAGTGCTAGAGATCGAGGCAGGGGGCAAGAACAGCCCCAGCATTTT. Protein product: CSARDRGRGQEQPQHF.

This sequence joins TRBV2 and TRBJ1-2, with 8 bases identical to TRBD1. The CDR3 consists of 14 residues. Looked up from germline, CDR1 is SNHLY and CDR2 is FYNNEI. The trim removed 8 bases at V and 2 bases at J, leaving 7 bases unmatched. The CDR3 DNA follows: TGTGCCAGCGGGACAACAGGGGGGAACTATGGCTACACCTTC. Protein: CASGTTGGNYGYTF.

The V and J genes are TRBV24-1 and TRBJ1-1; 9 bases line up with TRBD1. The CDR3 totals 13 residues. The junction had 6 bases not matched to a gene; V was cut back by 4 bases and J by 10 bases. Germline CDR1 is KGHDR and CDR2 is SFDVKD. CDR3: CATSEVGTGRAFF. CDR3 bases: TGTGCCACCAGTGAGGTAGGGACAGGGCGAGCTTTCTTT.

The V call is TRBV5-1, the J call TRBJ1-2; 8 nucleotides agree with TRBD1. The CDR3 covers 13 residues. V shed 2 bases and J 7 bases; nucleotides not matched to a gene: 4. CDR1 and CDR2 from the germline V gene are SGHRS and YFSETQ. CDR3 sequence reads: CASSFQGASGYTF. In nucleotides, the CDR3 is TGCGCCAGCAGCTTTCAGGGGGCGTCTGGCTACACCTTC.

There are many counts of this clonotype. The rearrangement uses TRBV7-2 and TRBJ1-2; no clear D. V was pared by 3 bases and J by 0 bases, with 8 bases between. The CDR3 is 14 residues long. The germline V gene encodes CDR1 SGHTA and CDR2 FQGNSA. The CDR3 DNA sequence: TGTGCCAGCAGCTTGTCACCGACTAACTATGGCTACACCTTC. It encodes CASSLSPTNYGYTF.

This sequence joins TRBV27 and TRBJ2-1, with 8 positions matching TRBD1. V was pared by 2 bases and J by 1 base, with 4 bases of the junction left unmatched. Germline V CDR1 and CDR2: MNHEY, SMNVEV (reference sequence). This CDR3 has 16 residues. The CDR3: CASSLQGAGSYNEQFF. DNA for the CDR3: TGTGCCAGCAGTTTACAGGGGGCGGGATCCTACAATGAGCAGTTCTTC.

The table lists this clonotype with a few counts. The gene calls are TRBV5-4 and TRBJ2-3; D remains unclear. The germline V gene has CDR1 SGHNT and CDR2 YYREEE (reference sequence). This CDR3 region has 16 residues. V lost 2 bases and J 0 bases, leaving 13 bases between the germline ends. The CDR3 spells CASSLERRSSTDTQYF. The DNA for the CDR3 is TGTGCCAGCAGCTTAGAGCGAAGGTCTAGCACAGATACGCAGTATTTT.